Listed here are 21 T cell receptor beta chains from one sample, sequenced in a study of blood T cell repertoires in COVID-19. The protocol was immunoSEQ multiplex PCR, while the TCRdb copy is restricted to in-frame clones and leaves out a portion. The data hold 380,000 or so clones, with nearly 90% observed a single time. The sample taken for sequencing was PBMCs or T cells enriched from blood (not recorded which). Receptor source: a middle-aged woman with acute COVID-19.

The rearrangement links TRBV30 to TRBJ1-4; D might be TRBD1 (6 bases). V was shortened by 7 bases and J by 4 bases, with 10 bases between the two germline ends. The CDR3 runs to 12 residues. From germline, CDR1 is GTSNPN and CDR2 SVGIG (reference sequence). CDR3 coding DNA: TGTGCCTCGGGACAAATTAATGAAAAACTGTTTTTT. Translated, it gives CASGQINEKLFF.

The chain is built from TRBV7-9 and TRBJ2-2, with D perhaps TRBD2 (7 bases). Trimming took off 1 base at V and 7 bases at J, with 16 bases between the two ends. This CDR3 comprises 16 residues. Germline CDR1 is SEHNR and CDR2 is FQNEAQ (reference sequence). The CDR3 nucleotides are TGTGCCAGCAGCTTAGATACGGGGGGCCGGAACGGGGAGCTGTTTTTT. It translates to CASSLDTGGRNGELFF.

The rearrangement joins TRBV2 to TRBJ2-1; 7 nucleotides align to TRBD1. This CDR3 is built from 13 residues. The V gene end was trimmed by 7 bases and the J gene end by 2 bases; junction bases not matched to a gene: 2. Germline assignment: CDR1 SNHLY and CDR2 FYNNEI. The CDR3 spells CASNTGAYNEQFF. DNA of the CDR3: TGTGCCAGCAATACAGGGGCCTACAATGAGCAGTTCTTC.

This chain connects TRBV19 to TRBJ1-5; the match to TRBD1 covers 10 bases. The germline V gene encodes CDR1 LNHDA and CDR2 SQIVND (reference sequence). The CDR3 has 15 amino acids. The V segment lost 3 bases and the J segment 6 bases; nucleotides outside the gene matches: 5. CDR3 sequence (DNA): TGTGCCAGTAGTATGGGGACAGGGGAAACTCAGCCCCAGCATTTT. As protein: CASSMGTGETQPQHF.

V usage is TRBV7-9 and J usage is TRBJ2-1, with 10 bases aligning to TRBD2. Germline V gene lookup returns CDR1 SEHNR and CDR2 FQNEAQ (reference sequence). With V trimmed by 1 base and J by 4 bases, 4 bases remained unmatched. The CDR3 has 16 amino acids. The CDR3 DNA sequence: TGTGCCAGCAGCTTAGTAGGTAGCGGGGGGTACAATGAGCAGTTCTTC. This sequence encodes CASSLVGSGGYNEQFF.

This chain links TRBV7-2 with TRBJ1-1; D gene uncertain. V shed 1 base and J shed 11 bases, with 14 bases lying between them. The length of the CDR3 is 13 residues. The V gene's germline CDR1 is SGHTA and CDR2 FQGNSA. This chain's CDR3 is CASSLEASGGAFF. The CDR3 DNA reads as TGTGCCAGCAGCTTAGAAGCCTCGGGAGGTGCTTTCTTT.

The gene calls are TRBV5-6 and TRBJ1-6; weak D call: TRBD1 (5 bases). Germline V gene lookup returns CDR1 SGHDT and CDR2 YYEEEE. The CDR3 totals 14 residues. V was trimmed by 3 bases and J by 3 bases, leaving 7 bases between them. The CDR3 sequence is CASSSGGYNSPLHF. CDR3 DNA: TGTGCCAGCAGCTCGGGGGGCTATAATTCACCCCTCCACTTT. The variable domain in full, completed from reference TRBV5-6 and TRBJ1-6, reads DAGVTQSPTHLIKTRGQQVTLRCSPKSGHDTVSWYQQALGQGPQFIFQYYEEEERQRGNFPDRFSGHQFPNYSSELNVNALLLGDSALYLCASSSGGYNSPLHFGNGTRLTVT.

The chain links TRBV3-1 (or the pseudogene TRBV3-2) to TRBJ1-3; TRBD1 matches at 7 bases. The length of the CDR3 is 19 residues. V lost 4 bases and J lost 0; bases outside the gene matches: 15. Germline V gene sequence: CDR1 LGHDT, CDR2 YNNKEL (reference sequence). The CDR3 sequence: CASSLHAGTAEYSGNTIYF. The CDR3 DNA reads TGTGCCAGCAGCCTCCACGCTGGGACAGCAGAATACTCTGGAAACACCATATATTTT.

This sequence joins TRBV2 and TRBJ2-7, with 8 positions matching TRBD1. Trimming at V came to 7 bases and at J to 0 bases, leaving 2 bases not matched to a gene. This CDR3 has 13 residues. Germline CDR1 reads SNHLY; CDR2 reads FYNNEI. The CDR3 DNA reads TGTGCCAGCAAGGACAGGGCCTCCTACGAGCAGTACTTC. Its protein product is CASKDRASYEQYF. Drawing the rest from reference TRBV2 and TRBJ2-7, the complete variable domain is EPEVTQTPSHQVTQMGQEVILRCVPISNHLYFYWYRQILGQKVEFLVSFYNNEISEKSEIFDDQFSVERPDGSNFTLKIRSTKLEDSAMYFCASKDRASYEQYFGPGTRLTVT.

This chain connects TRBV29-1 to TRBJ2-1; TRBD2 agrees at 7 bases. The ends lost 7 bases at V and 7 bases at J; junction bases unmatched: 10. The CDR3 contains 13 residues. Per the germline V gene, CDR1 is SQVTM and CDR2 is ANQGSEA. The CDR3 DNA is TGCAGCGCCACAAGGGGAGGGGCAAATGAGCAGTTCTTC. This codes for CSATRGGANEQFF.

This chain uses TRBV2 with TRBJ2-5; D is possibly TRBD1 (5 bases). V dropped 9 bases and J dropped 1 base, with 6 bases sitting between them. Germline loops: CDR1 SNHLY, CDR2 FYNNEI. The CDR3 sequence is 11 residues long. CDR3 in DNA: TGTGCCAGTCAGGGCCAAGAGACCCAGTACTTC. It translates to CASQGQETQYF.

The chain joins TRBV20-1 to TRBJ1-2, with unresolved D. Germline V gives CDR1 DFQATT, CDR2 SNEGSKA (reference sequence). The CDR3 contains 11 residues. CDR3 coding DNA: TGCAGAGCACGGAAGAGGGATGGCTACACCTTC. Amino acid sequence: CRARKRDGYTF.

The CDR3 sequence: CSASARGEELFF. The DNA of the CDR3 is TGCAGTGCTAGTGCCAGGGGGGAAGAACTGTTTTTT. The chain joins TRBV20-1 to TRBJ1-4; 7 bases are a match to TRBD1. The trim removed 3 bases at V and 12 bases at J, leaving 7 bases unmatched. Germline V gives CDR1 DFQATT, CDR2 SNEGSKA (reference sequence). This CDR3 has 12 residues.

V usage is TRBV28 and J usage is TRBJ1-1, with D perhaps TRBD1 (5 bases). Trimming cost V 6 bases and J 9 bases, with 11 bases left between them. Germline V CDR1 and CDR2: MDHEN, SYDVKM. The CDR3 consists of 11 residues. The CDR3 loop reads CASREGPKAFF. The CDR3 DNA reads TGTGCCAGCAGGGAGGGACCGAAAGCTTTCTTT.

J is TRBJ2-1 and V is TRBV7-9, with 7 bases that match TRBD1. Losses at the gene ends were 6 bases for V and 3 bases for J; bases not matched to a gene: 8. In germline, CDR1 is SEHNR, CDR2 FQNEAQ (reference sequence). CDR3 length equals 15 residues. CDR3 sequence reads: CASRIQGVGYNEQFF. The CDR3 DNA reads as TGTGCCAGCAGAATCCAGGGGGTGGGCTACAATGAGCAGTTCTTC.

This chain uses TRBV2 with TRBJ2-3, with 12 nucleotides matching TRBD2. The ends lost 6 bases at V and 2 bases at J; junction bases unmatched: 6. This CDR3 has 16 amino acids. Germline CDR1 is SNHLY and CDR2 is FYNNEI. The CDR3 here is CASSRRTSGATDTQYF. CDR3 nucleotide sequence: TGTGCCAGCAGCCGCAGGACTAGCGGGGCCACAGATACGCAGTATTTT.

The V call is TRBV3-1 (or the pseudogene TRBV3-2), the J call TRBJ1-3; D is undetermined. The CDR3 covers 17 residues. Germline values: CDR1 LGHDT, CDR2 YNNKEL (reference sequence). Trimming took off 3 bases at V and 4 bases at J, with 19 bases between the two ends. The CDR3 sequence is CASSHADRRNVGNTIYF. In nucleotides, the CDR3 is TGTGCCAGCAGCCACGCGGATCGGAGGAATGTAGGAAACACCATATATTTT.

The genes are TRBV7-9 and TRBJ2-3, with TRBD2 matching 9 bases. The germline CDR1 and CDR2 sequences are SEHNR and FQNEAQ (reference sequence). Germline trimming cut 6 bases from V and 14 bases from J; bases unmatched to any gene: 15. The CDR3 extends over 14 amino acids. The CDR3 DNA reads as TGTGCCAGCAGACGTAGCGGGGGACCAGAGAGCATGTATTTT. Encoded protein: CASRRSGGPESMYF.

The chain combines TRBV2 with TRBJ1-6; 8 bases map to TRBD1. CDR1 and CDR2 (germline): SNHLY, FYNNEI. The V gene end was trimmed by 5 bases and the J gene end by 9 bases; junction bases not matched to a gene: 9. The CDR3 extends over 15 amino acids. In DNA, the CDR3 is TGTGCCAGCAGTTTCCCGGACAGGGCGTTTTCACCCCTCCACTTT. It yields the protein CASSFPDRAFSPLHF.

The CDR3, as DNA: TGTGCCAGCAGCCTTGAAACAGCTGCCCGTTATAGCAATCAGCCCCAGCATTTT. This sequence encodes CASSLETAARYSNQPQHF. The gene calls are TRBV7-9 and TRBJ1-5; D uncertain. The germline V and J ends were trimmed by 5 bases and 0 bases, with 20 bases remaining between them. The CDR3 consists of 18 residues. The germline V gene has CDR1 SEHNR and CDR2 FQNEAQ (reference sequence).

The chain uses TRBV6-5 and TRBJ1-5; D gene ambiguous. This CDR3 has 15 residues. Trimming removed 7 bases from V and 1 base from J, with 14 bases in between. CDR1 is MNHEY and CDR2 is SVGAGI in the germline V gene. CDR3 sequence reads: CASTGEWTSNQPQHF. The CDR3, as DNA: TGTGCCAGCACCGGGGAATGGACGAGCAATCAGCCCCAGCATTTT.